This T cell receptor (beta chain) was observed in a study of T cells in Graves' hyperthyroidism and ophthalmopathy. Looking at the study overall: Peripheral blood sampling occurred at initial diagnosis, before any treatment.

Overall study findings and caveats: Most thyroid clonotypes expanded above 0.001 were also detected in blood.

Amplification targeted TCR beta CDR3 regions from RNA transcripts. Using the HTBI primer set, a first-round RT-PCR was run on the TCR CDR3. TCRdb re-analysed the multiplex PCR reads in MiXCR, keeping a single row per CDR3 protein. This table has roughly 510,000 distinct CDR3 sequences, around 21% appearing once. As concerns this clonotype: Its antigen is not known.

Germline lookup yields CDR1 MDHEN and CDR2 SYDVKM. V was shortened by 7 bases and J by 3 bases, with 9 bases between the two germline ends. This CDR3 contains 12 residues. Diagnosis rested on symptoms, serum thyroxine and TRAb, thyroid ultrasound, and orbital computed tomography. The rearrangement joins TRBV28 to TRBJ1-1, with D possibly being TRBD1 (6 bases). The receptor was isolated from a man younger than 35 with Graves' hyperthyroidism. Sequenced: blood. CDR3 bases: TGTGCCAGCACGGACAGATACACTGAAGCTTTCTTT. This sequence encodes CASTDRYTEAFF. Using reference TRBV28 and TRBJ1-1 for the parts outside the CDR3, the full variable domain is DVKVTQSSRYLVKRTGEKVFLECVQDMDHENMFWYRQDPGLGLRLIYFSYDVKMKEKGDIPEGYSVSREKKERFSLILESASTNQTSMYLCASTDRYTEAFFGQGTRLTVV.